The 25 T cell receptor beta chains presented below share a single source sample, sequenced in a study of blood T cell repertoires in COVID-19. Profiling relied on immunoSEQ multiplex PCR, and the TCRdb table lists in-frame clones only, not all of them. This table holds 150,000 to 250,000 clones, about 76% found once. The source material was peripheral blood. Receptor source: a woman in her forties with COVID-19, enrolled during active disease.

The CDR3 sequence: CASSEMGSTDTQYF. In DNA form, the CDR3 reads TGTGCCAGCAGTGAAATGGGCAGCACAGATACGCAGTATTTT. The chain employs TRBV6-1 and TRBJ2-3; D unclear. Looked up from germline, CDR1 is MNHNS and CDR2 is SASEGT. This CDR3 contains 14 residues. The V and J ends lost 2 bases and 0 bases respectively, with 6 bases between them.

This clone has a handful of counts. Other DNA sequences in this specimen translate into the identical CDR3. This rearrangement joins TRBV18 to TRBJ1-1, with a weak D call TRBD1 (5 bases). V dropped 2 bases and J dropped 5 bases, with 12 bases sitting between them. In germline, CDR1 is KGHSH, CDR2 LQKENI. This CDR3 comprises 14 residues. Here the CDR3 DNA reads TGTGCCAGCTCACCATCCGGTCAGGGTACTGAAGCTTTCTTT. Translated, it gives CASSPSGQGTEAFF.

This chain links TRBV24-1 with TRBJ2-2; 13 nucleotides line up with TRBD2. Germline V gene data show CDR1 as KGHDR and CDR2 as SFDVKD. The junction had 2 bases not matched to a gene; V was cut back by 5 bases and J by 0 bases. The CDR3 is 17 residues long. CDR3 nucleotide sequence: TGTGCCACCAGTGGACTAGCGGGAGGAGCGAACACCGGGGAGCTGTTTTTT. Amino acids: CATSGLAGGANTGELFF.

This clone has only one observation. The chain couples TRBV11-3 to TRBJ1-1; 12 nucleotides align to TRBD1. V dropped 3 bases and J dropped 6; count of bases not matched to a gene: 2. CDR3 length: 14 residues. The germline gives CDR1 SGHNT, CDR2 YENEEA. Written as DNA, the CDR3 is TGTGCCAGCAGCTTGGGGACAGGGGGCTCTGAAGCTTTCTTT. Protein product: CASSLGTGGSEAFF.

This sequence joins TRBV10-3 and TRBJ2-7, with 10 positions matching TRBD1. V lost 3 bases to trimming and J lost 6 bases; unmatched junction nucleotides: 8. The CDR3 runs 15 residues. CDR1 is ENHRY, CDR2 SYGVKD, per germline. The CDR3 loop reads CAISDPAGTGVEQYF. The CDR3 DNA follows: TGTGCCATCAGTGACCCAGCCGGGACAGGGGTCGAGCAGTACTTC.

Remarks on this clone: This same CDR3 is encoded by further DNA sequences in the sample. The chain uses TRBV9 and TRBJ1-5; no definite D call. Germline-derived CDR1 and CDR2 are SGDLS and YYNGEE. V lost 0 bases, J lost 4 bases, and 5 bases lay in between. This CDR3 has 13 amino acids. CDR3 protein: CASSVGLNQPQHF. The CDR3, as DNA: TGTGCCAGCAGCGTAGGTCTTAATCAGCCCCAGCATTTT.

This clone was detected once. The chain joins TRBV7-2 to TRBJ1-6, with a weak D call TRBD1 (5 bases). CDR1 is SGHTA and CDR2 is FQGNSA in the germline V gene. Trimming shortened V by 4 bases and J by 5 bases, and 18 bases separated the two germline ends. The CDR3 covers 17 residues. CDR3 sequence reads: CASSSDRPRGNNSPLHF. CDR3 in DNA: TGTGCCAGCAGCTCCGACAGACCAAGGGGAAATAATTCACCCCTCCACTTT.

This chain uses TRBV4-2 with TRBJ2-1, with TRBD2 matching 11 bases. The CDR3 is made up of 15 amino acids. J lost 4 bases, V lost 4 bases, and 3 bases had no gene match. Germline assignment: CDR1 LGHNA and CDR2 YNFKEQ. CDR3 in DNA: TGTGCCAGCAGCCCGGGGACTAGCGGATACAATGAGCAGTTCTTC. It codes for CASSPGTSGYNEQFF.

This chain uses TRBV6-5 with TRBJ1-2, with 7 bases that match TRBD1. The V segment lost 7 bases and the J segment 3 bases; nucleotides outside the gene matches: 5. Looked up from germline, CDR1 is MNHEY and CDR2 is SVGAGI. This CDR3 has 13 residues. CDR3 sequence (DNA): TGTGCCAGCAACGACAGGGAGGACTATGGCTACACCTTC. This gives the protein CASNDREDYGYTF.

The chain couples TRBV9 to TRBJ1-1; possibly TRBD1 for D (5 bases). The CDR3 length is 14 residues. The germline V gene has CDR1 SGDLS and CDR2 YYNGEE. Trimming cost V 4 bases and J 3 bases, with 13 bases left between them. The CDR3 loop reads CASSPTGGYTEAFF. The CDR3 DNA sequence: TGTGCCAGCAGCCCTACCGGGGGGTACACTGAAGCTTTCTTT. Filled out from reference TRBV9 and TRBJ1-1, the complete variable domain reads DSGVTQTPKHLITATGQRVTLRCSPRSGDLSVYWYQQSLDQGLQFLIQYYNGEERAKGNILERFSAQQFPDLHSELNLSSLELGDSALYFCASSPTGGYTEAFFGQGTRLTVV.

The rearrangement uses TRBV10-1 and TRBJ2-4, with D possibly TRBD1 on 6 matching bases. V lost 3 bases to trimming and J lost 0 bases, with 15 bases between them. The CDR3 totals 17 residues. Germline-derived CDR1 and CDR2 are WNHNN and SYGVQD (reference sequence). The CDR3 bases are TGCGCCAGCAGTGAACTCCAGGGGTCCGTAGCCAAAAACATTCAGTACTTC. It yields the protein CASSELQGSVAKNIQYF.

This clone was recorded only once. This chain connects TRBV11-2 to TRBJ2-3; D remains unclear. The V gene's germline CDR1 is SGHAT and CDR2 FQNNGV. CDR3 size: 12 residues. V lost 5 bases to trimming and J lost 0 bases, with 3 bases between them. The CDR3: CASSPSTDTQYF. The CDR3 DNA reads TGTGCCAGCAGCCCGAGCACAGATACGCAGTATTTT.

About this clone: Other nucleotide sequences from this sample produce the same CDR3. The V and J genes are TRBV4-1 and TRBJ2-5, with D perhaps matching TRBD1 (6 bases). Germline V gene sequence: CDR1 MGHRA, CDR2 YSYEKL. The V end was cut by 0 bases, the J end by 2 bases, with 10 bases between. The CDR3 runs to 15 residues. The CDR3 is CASSQDPGQQETQYF. Here the CDR3 DNA reads TGCGCCAGCAGCCAAGACCCTGGACAGCAAGAGACCCAGTACTTC.

This rearrangement joins TRBV24-1 to TRBJ1-2; D unresolved. This CDR3 has 12 amino acids. The ends were cut back, 3 bases at V and 8 bases at J, with 9 bases in the middle. The germline gives CDR1 KGHDR, CDR2 SFDVKD. CDR3 sequence: CATSDERGGYTF. The CDR3 bases are TGTGCCACCAGTGATGAACGAGGGGGCTACACCTTC.

The chain links TRBV29-1 to TRBJ2-5; D might be TRBD2 (5 bases). Germline V gene sequence: CDR1 SQVTM, CDR2 ANQGSEA. This CDR3 is built from 14 residues. Trimming removed 5 bases at V and 3 bases at J, with 16 bases between. The CDR3 nucleotides read TGCAGCGTTCCCGGGAACGGACCTAAAGAGACCCAGTACTTC. Residues: CSVPGNGPKETQYF. The complete variable domain, with remaining parts taken from reference TRBV29-1 and TRBJ2-5, reads SAVISQKPSRDICQRGTSLTIQCQVDSQVTMMFWYRQQPGQSLTLIATANQGSEATYESGFVIDKFPISRPNLTFSTLTVSNMSPEDSSIYLCSVPGNGPKETQYFGPGTRLLVL.

This clone has only a few counts. The genes are TRBV4-1 and TRBJ2-5, with 8 bases identical to TRBD2. The V gene's germline CDR1 is MGHRA and CDR2 YSYEKL. The CDR3 has 14 amino acids. V dropped 7 bases and J dropped 5; count of bases not matched to a gene: 9. The DNA for the CDR3 is TGCGCCAGCAAGGCGGGGGGTCTAGGGGAGACCCAGTACTTC. Protein: CASKAGGLGETQYF.

The V gene is TRBV5-1, the J gene TRBJ2-7, with D maybe TRBD2 (5 bases). This CDR3 comprises 13 residues. V dropped 3 bases and J dropped 3 bases, with 10 bases sitting between them. CDR1 is SGHRS, CDR2 YFSETQ, per germline. CDR3 DNA: TGCGCCAGCAGCTCCACTAGAAGCTACGAGCAGTACTTC. This gives the protein CASSSTRSYEQYF.

The chain has TRBV9 and TRBJ2-1, with D maybe TRBD1 (6 bases). This CDR3 region has 15 residues. Germline assignment: CDR1 SGDLS and CDR2 YYNGEE. Trimming shortened V by 6 bases and J by 0 bases, and 13 bases separated the two germline ends. The CDR3 reads CASNPTGLSYNEQFF. The CDR3 DNA sequence: TGTGCCAGCAACCCTACAGGGCTCTCCTACAATGAGCAGTTCTTC.

In this sample, this clone turned up once. The rearrangement links TRBV25-1 to TRBJ2-1, with 7 positions matching TRBD1. Per the germline V gene, CDR1 is MGHDK and CDR2 is SYGVNS. The junction had 6 bases not matched to a gene; V was cut back by 6 bases and J by 7 bases. The CDR3 covers 13 residues. Here the CDR3 reads CASSTGDRNEQFF. CDR3 in DNA: TGTGCCAGCAGCACAGGGGATAGGAATGAGCAGTTCTTC.

In this sample, this clone turned up a few times. The chain joins TRBV7-2 to TRBJ2-1; 7 nucleotides agree with TRBD1. CDR3 size: 15 residues. The junction had 4 bases not matched to a gene; V was cut back by 3 bases and J by 2 bases. Germline CDR1 reads SGHTA; CDR2 reads FQGNSA. CDR3 DNA: TGTGCCAGCAGCTTGACAGGGTTCGCCTACAATGAGCAGTTCTTC. This codes for CASSLTGFAYNEQFF. Supplemented by reference TRBV7-2 and TRBJ2-1, the full variable domain reads GAGVSQSPSNKVTEKGKDVELRCDPISGHTALYWYRQSLGQGLEFLIYFQGNSAPDKSGLPSDRFSAERTGGSVSTLTIQRTQQEDSAVYLCASSLTGFAYNEQFFGPGTRLTVL.

This clone was counted many times. V and J are TRBV25-1 and TRBJ2-1; the D gene is possibly TRBD1 (5 bases). Trimming took off 2 bases at V and 2 bases at J, with 13 bases between the two ends. Germline CDR1 reads MGHDK; CDR2 reads SYGVNS. The CDR3 totals 16 residues. The chain's CDR3 is CASSEHQGKTYNEQFF. The CDR3 nucleotides read TGTGCCAGCAGTGAACATCAGGGTAAGACCTACAATGAGCAGTTCTTC.

This clone was found a few times. The CDR3 nucleotides are TGCAGCGTTCGACAGGGTGGCTACACCTTC. Its translation is CSVRQGGYTF. This chain uses TRBV29-1 with TRBJ1-2, with 7 bases fitting TRBD1. V shed 5 bases and J 7 bases; nucleotides not matched to a gene: 1. The CDR3 extends over 10 amino acids. The V gene's germline CDR1 is SQVTM and CDR2 ANQGSEA.

The chain links TRBV7-2 to TRBJ1-2; 7 bases are a match to TRBD1. With 5 bases clipped from V and 0 bases from J, the junction kept 9 bases outside the gene matches. Germline CDR1 is SGHTA and CDR2 is FQGNSA. The CDR3 loop spans 16 amino acids. The CDR3 DNA sequence: TGTGCCAGCAGCGAACTAGGGACAGTCGCTAACTATGGCTACACCTTC. This gives the protein CASSELGTVANYGYTF.

On this clone: The sample has other DNA sequences that encode this CDR3 too. J is TRBJ2-7 and V is TRBV6-5; 9 positions match TRBD1. This CDR3 is built from 15 residues. V lost 8 bases to trimming and J lost 0 bases; unmatched junction nucleotides: 8. Germline values: CDR1 MNHEY, CDR2 SVGAGI. CDR3 sequence (DNA): TGTGCCAGCCGCGCCGGGACAGGGTCCTCCTACGAGCAGTACTTC. Translation: CASRAGTGSSYEQYF.

The rearrangement joins TRBV20-1 to TRBJ2-7, with 7 bases matching TRBD2. CDR1 and CDR2 (germline): DFQATT, SNEGSKA (reference sequence). V shed 3 bases and J 0 bases; nucleotides not matched to a gene: 5. The CDR3 runs to 14 residues. This CDR3 is CSASSSGDSYEQYF. DNA of the CDR3: TGCAGTGCTAGTAGCAGCGGGGACTCCTACGAGCAGTACTTC.